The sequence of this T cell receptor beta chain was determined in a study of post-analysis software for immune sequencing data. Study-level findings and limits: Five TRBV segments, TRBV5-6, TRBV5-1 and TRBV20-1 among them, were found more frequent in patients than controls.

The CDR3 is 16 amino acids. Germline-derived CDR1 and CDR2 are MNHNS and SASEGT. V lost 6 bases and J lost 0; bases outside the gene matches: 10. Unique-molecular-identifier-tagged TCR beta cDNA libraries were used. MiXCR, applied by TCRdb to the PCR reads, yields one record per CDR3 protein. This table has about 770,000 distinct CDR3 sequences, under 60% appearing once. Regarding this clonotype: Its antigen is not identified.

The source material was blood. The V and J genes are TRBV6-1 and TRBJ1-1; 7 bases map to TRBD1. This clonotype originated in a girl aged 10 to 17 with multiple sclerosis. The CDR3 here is CASRQRRGTMNTEAFF. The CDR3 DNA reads TGTGCCAGCAGGCAACGCAGGGGGACCATGAACACTGAAGCTTTCTTT.